The clone carrying this T cell receptor (beta chain) was detected only a few times. Its antigen remains unknown. The data were obtained in a study of OX40 agonist ivuxolimab in advanced cancers. Study-wide context: The study treated patients with ivuxolimab, an agonistic anti-OX40 (CD134) antibody. A history of anti-PD-1, anti-PD-L1 or anti-CTLA-4 therapy was acceptable, and approximately 40% had some.

The CDR3 is 13 amino acids. V gave up 4 bases and J gave up 2 bases, with 9 bases separating them. Germline values: CDR1 SGHNT, CDR2 YYREEE (reference sequence). The protocol was immunoSEQ multiplex PCR, while the TCRdb copy is restricted to in-frame clones and leaves out a portion. The table has 57,000 or so clones, 86% seen once. General study findings and limits: Low normalized T-cell clonal expansion was additionally recorded for some nonresponders. Expansion of clones was among the lowest in partial responders at 0.1-3.0 mg/kg.

The origin of this receptor is an adult with an advanced solid tumor such as melanoma, head and neck, liver or kidney cancer. This sequence joins TRBV5-4 and TRBJ1-2, with D tentatively TRBD1 (5 bases). Sequencing used CD4+ or CD8+ T cells sorted from blood, obtained in a trial of the OX40 agonist ivuxolimab. CDR3 region: CASSADSNYGYTF. The CDR3 nucleotides read TGTGCCAGCAGCGCCGACAGCAACTATGGCTACACCTTC.